These T cell receptor beta chains were read from a single sample in a study of brain T cells in children with intractable seizures. TCRdb keeps only in-frame clones here, not all; method: immunoSEQ multiplex PCR. The table lists about 340,000 clones, roughly 93% of them singletons, with 5.5% to 6% in the top ten. The material was peripheral blood, obtained less than 6 months after surgery. These receptors were obtained from a boy in the first two years of life with tuberous sclerosis and intractable seizures. Each CDR3 is given with its conserved first and last residue. The D gene is left open where the match is weak. Where a row states a size, it is once, few, many or the class of an expanded clone; other rows omit it.

cdr3_length	clone_size	d_call	j_call	v_call	cdr3_nt	cdr3_aa
16	.	.	TRBJ1-2	TRBV6-2/TRBV6-3	TGTGCCAGCAGTTACCCAGCCCCCGAAGGGCACTATGGCTACACCTTC	CASSYPAPEGHYGYTF
16	.	TRBD1	TRBJ1-2	TRBV3-1/TRBV3-2	TGTGCCAGCAGCCAAGATACTTTGACAGGGGCCTATGGCTACACCTTC	CASSQDTLTGAYGYTF
16	.	TRBD2	TRBJ2-1	TRBV27	TGTGCCAGCAGACCGACGAGCGGGAGGGCCTTCAATGAGCAGTTCTTC	CASRPTSGRAFNEQFF
14	.	.	TRBJ1-1	TRBV3-1/TRBV3-2	TGTGCCAGCAGCCAAGTGGCCGGGAACACTGAAGCTTTCTTT	CASSQVAGNTEAFF
12	once	.	TRBJ2-6	TRBV19	TGTGCCAGTCGAGGGGGGGCCAACGTCCTGACTTTC	CASRGGANVLTF
14	.	.	TRBJ1-1	TRBV3-1/TRBV3-2	TGTGCCAGCAGCCAAAGGGGGTGGGGCACTGAAGCTTTCTTT	CASSQRGWGTEAFF
15	.	.	TRBJ1-5	TRBV2	TGTGCCAGCCAATCTGGGGCAAATAGCAATCAGCCCCAGCATTTT	CASQSGANSNQPQHF
14	.	.	TRBJ2-7	TRBV9	TGTGCCAGCAGCGTAGACCAGCGAACCTACGAGCAGTACTTC	CASSVDQRTYEQYF
15	once	.	TRBJ1-1	TRBV7-8	TGTGCCAGCAGCTCATTCGCTAGAGGGAACACTGAAGCTTTCTTT	CASSSFARGNTEAFF
15	.	TRBD2	TRBJ2-1	TRBV30	TGTGCCTGGAGTGTACCAGCGGGGGGCTACAATGAGCAGTTCTTC	CAWSVPAGGYNEQFF
13	.	.	TRBJ1-2	TRBV7-3	TGTGCCAGCAGCTTAGGACCCAGGACTGGCTACACCTTC	CASSLGPRTGYTF
13	.	.	TRBJ1-5	TRBV12-3/TRBV12-4	TGTGCCAGCAGTTCATATAGCAATCAGCCCCAGCATTTT	CASSSYSNQPQHF
14	.	TRBD1	TRBJ2-1	TRBV6-5	TGTGCCAGCAGGGGGGACAGGCACTACAATGAGCAGTTCTTC	CASRGDRHYNEQFF
18	.	TRBD2	TRBJ2-3	TRBV24-1	TGTGCCACCAGTGATGTGGGGAGGGGAGCGGGGGACACAGATACGCAGTATTTT	CATSDVGRGAGDTDTQYF
16	.	.	TRBJ1-5	TRBV16	TGTGCCAGCAGCGACCAGGGATCCGGAGTAAATCAGCCCCAGCATTTT	CASSDQGSGVNQPQHF
15	.	.	TRBJ1-2	TRBV7-2	TGTGCCAGCAGCGTCTCTTGGGGGGCGGCCTATGGCTACACCTTC	CASSVSWGAAYGYTF
14	.	.	TRBJ1-6	TRBV5-8	TGTGCCAGCAGCTTGTTGTCCCTCGCTTCACCCCTCCACTTT	CASSLLSLASPLHF
15	.	TRBD1	TRBJ1-4	TRBV27	TGTGCCAGCAGCAAACAGGGGGCGCTTAATGAAAAACTGTTTTTT	CASSKQGALNEKLFF
15	.	TRBD1	TRBJ2-2	TRBV2	TGTGCCAGCTCGGAGGCAGGGGGCCACACCGGGGAGCTGTTTTTT	CASSEAGGHTGELFF
13	once	.	TRBJ1-5	TRBV6-5	TGTGCCAGCACCGCCTATAGCAATCAGCCCCAGCATTTT	CASTAYSNQPQHF
13	.	.	TRBJ2-7	TRBV7-9	TGTGCCAGCAGCCCCAGTCAGGACTACGAGCAGTACTTC	CASSPSQDYEQYF
15	.	TRBD2	TRBJ2-5	TRBV19	TGTGCCAGTAGTCCTGGACTAGCGGGGGGAGAGACCCAGTACTTC	CASSPGLAGGETQYF
16	.	.	TRBJ1-5	TRBV2	TGTGCCAGCAGTGAAGCGGCCTCGGAGCGCGATCAGCCCCAGCATTTT	CASSEAASERDQPQHF
16	.	TRBD2	TRBJ2-3	TRBV7-9	TGTGCCAGCAGCTTACTGACTAGCGGGAGCGTCTATACGCAGTATTTT	CASSLLTSGSVYTQYF
13	.	TRBD2	TRBJ2-7	TRBV5-1	TGCGCCAGCAGCTGGGGACTAGCGAGCGAGCAGTACTTC	CASSWGLASEQYF
14	.	.	TRBJ2-2	TRBV24-1	TGTGCCACCAGTGATTTGAAGTCGTCCGGGGAGCTGTTTTTT	CATSDLKSSGELFF
15	.	.	TRBJ1-2	TRBV28	TGTGCCAGCAGTTTCGCGTCAGGTTCCTACTATGGCTACACCTTC	CASSFASGSYYGYTF
14	few	.	TRBJ1-1	TRBV24-1	TGTGCCACCAGTGAGGCAGGAAAGAACACTGAAGCTTTCTTT	CATSEAGKNTEAFF
15	.	.	TRBJ2-5	TRBV29-1	TGCAGCGTTGAAGATTTCGGACGCTTACAAGAGACCCAGTACTTC	CSVEDFGRLQETQYF
16	.	TRBD2	TRBJ2-5	TRBV2	TGTGCCAGCAGTGAATTGGCTAGCGGGGTCCAAGAGACCCAGTACTTC	CASSELASGVQETQYF
17	.	.	TRBJ1-3	TRBV5-1	TGCGCCAGCAGCCCCGACCCGCCAGGATCGGGAGGAAACACCATATATTTT	CASSPDPPGSGGNTIYF
15	once	TRBD1	TRBJ1-5	TRBV25-1	TGTGCCAGCCCTACAGGGACAGGGGAGAATCAGCCCCAGCATTTT	CASPTGTGENQPQHF
13	.	.	TRBJ2-7	TRBV29-1	TGCAGCGTTGTTTTCCAGGAGGCCTACGAGCAGTACTTC	CSVVFQEAYEQYF
13	.	.	TRBJ1-2	TRBV11-1	TGTGCCAGCAGCCCCTATAGTGTGGATGGCTACACCTTC	CASSPYSVDGYTF
12	.	.	TRBJ1-1	TRBV14	TGTGCCAGCAGCCAAGATGGCACTGAAGCTTTCTTT	CASSQDGTEAFF
13	.	TRBD2	TRBJ2-7	TRBV30	TGTGCCTGTACTCCGGGACTAAACTACGAGCAGTACTTC	CACTPGLNYEQYF
12	.	.	TRBJ2-3	TRBV6-6	TGTGCCAGCAGATCCGGCGGGGATACGCAGTATTTT	CASRSGGDTQYF
12	.	TRBD1	TRBJ2-1	TRBV24-1	TGTGCCACCAGCACAGGGGCAAGGGAGCAGTTCTTC	CATSTGAREQFF
15	once	.	TRBJ2-3	TRBV9	TGTGCCAGCAGCGTAGGTGGGGGTAACACAGATACGCAGTATTTT	CASSVGGGNTDTQYF
13	.	.	TRBJ2-7	TRBV30	TGTGCCTGGAGGCGGGACAGCTACAACGAGCAGTACTTC	CAWRRDSYNEQYF
11	.	.	TRBJ2-7	TRBV20-1	TGCAGTGCTAGAGGAGGAAACGAGCAGTACTTC	CSARGGNEQYF
15	.	.	TRBJ1-3	TRBV2	TGTGCCAGCAGCGACAGTTACCTCTCTGGAAACACCATATATTTT	CASSDSYLSGNTIYF
13	.	.	TRBJ2-1	TRBV4-1	TGCGCCACCTCGACAGGGGAGGGGGATGAGCAGTTCTTC	CATSTGEGDEQFF
16	.	.	TRBJ2-5	TRBV5-6	TGTGCCAGCAGCTTGCCCTCCGGGGGGCAAAGGGAGACCCAGTACTTC	CASSLPSGGQRETQYF
16	once	.	TRBJ2-7	TRBV6-5	TGTGCCAGCAGTTACTCTCTTACGGAAGGAGGGTCCGAGCAGTACTTC	CASSYSLTEGGSEQYF
17	.	.	TRBJ1-2	TRBV7-9	TGTGCCAGCAGCTTAAGGTCGGGAAACTCGGCTAACTATGGCTACACCTTC	CASSLRSGNSANYGYTF